Listed below are T cell receptor beta chains from one sample, sequenced in a study of OX40 agonist ivuxolimab in advanced cancers. Clones were sequenced by immunoSEQ multiplex PCR, and TCRdb holds only the in-frame ones, with some missing. The top ten clones hold 0.43% of a sample with fewer than 85,000 clones, around 90% of them seen once. The sample consisted of CD4+ or CD8+ T cells sorted from blood, taken in a trial of the OX40 agonist ivuxolimab. Receptors were obtained from an adult with an advanced solid tumor such as melanoma, head and neck, liver or kidney cancer. Both conserved end residues are part of each CDR3. A D gene is named only where the DNA matches it firmly. Size values are once, few and many counts, or a class for expanded clones, and some rows have none.

TRBJ2-3,.,.,TRBV12-5,TGTGCTAGTGGTTTTCTAAGCGGGACAGATACGCAGTATTTT,CASGFLSGTDTQYF
TRBJ2-2,.,.,TRBV19,TGTGCCAGTAGTGGACAGCGGACGAACACCGGGGAGCTGTTTTTT,CASSGQRTNTGELFF
TRBJ1-5,.,.,TRBV28,TGTGCCAGCAGTTTATTAGGGGCGTCTCAGCCCCAGCATTTT,CASSLLGASQPQHF
TRBJ2-7,once,.,TRBV12-5,TGTGCTAGTGGTTTGGTCCTGAGGGCGACGATTTACGAGCAGTACTTC,CASGLVLRATIYEQYF
TRBJ1-2,.,TRBD1,TRBV6-5,TGTGCCAGCAGTTCCCCACAGGGGGTGGGCTATGGCTACACCTTC,CASSSPQGVGYGYTF
TRBJ2-3,.,.,TRBV6-1,TGTGCCAGCGCTATGTCCGTCACAGATACGCAGTATTTT,CASAMSVTDTQYF
TRBJ1-4,few,TRBD1,TRBV28,TGTGCCAGCAGTTCGCACCGGGACAGGGATGAAAAACTGTTTTTT,CASSSHRDRDEKLFF
TRBJ2-5,.,.,TRBV2,TGTGCCAGCAGTGATCGGAGCGGAGGGGAGACCCAGTACTTC,CASSDRSGGETQYF
TRBJ2-5,.,TRBD1,TRBV9,TGTGCCAGCAGCGTAGGTCTGGGGGACAGGGGACAAGAGACCCAGTACTTC,CASSVGLGDRGQETQYF
TRBJ1-6,.,.,TRBV11-3,TGTGCCAGCAGCTTAGATCCAAGAGGGACAACCCTCCACTTT,CASSLDPRGTTLHF
TRBJ1-1,.,TRBD1,TRBV4-2,TGTGCCAGCAGCTCTCGGACAGGGGGTTCAATGAACACTGAAGCTTTCTTT,CASSSRTGGSMNTEAFF
TRBJ1-2,few,.,TRBV28,TGTGCCAGCAGTCCTTTCCCTGGGAGCGGGAACTATGGCTACACCTTC,CASSPFPGSGNYGYTF
TRBJ2-7,.,TRBD2,TRBV6-5,TGTGCCAGCAGCCGGGGGGGAGCAGGGTTCAACGAGCAGTACTTC,CASSRGGAGFNEQYF
TRBJ1-2,.,.,TRBV6-5,TGTGCCAGCAGTTACTCCGGAACGGGTGGCTACACCTTC,CASSYSGTGGYTF
TRBJ1-1,.,.,TRBV28,TGTGCCAGCAGTACCACGGGACAAAAAGCTTTCTTT,CASSTTGQKAFF
TRBJ1-1,few,.,TRBV29-1,TGCAGCGGGAACACTGAAGCTTTCTTT,CSGNTEAFF
TRBJ1-2,once,.,TRBV7-2,TGTGCCAGCAGCTTGGTATGGGGGCCCACTAACTATGGCTACACCTTC,CASSLVWGPTNYGYTF
TRBJ1-2,.,.,TRBV28,TGTGCCAGCAGTTTGGGGCAGGTTTATGGCTACACCTTC,CASSLGQVYGYTF
TRBJ1-4,once,.,TRBV4-2,TGTGCCAGCAGCCAAGGGGGCGGGGAAAAACTGTTTTTT,CASSQGGGEKLFF
TRBJ1-1,.,.,TRBV7-9,TGTGCCAGCAGCTTAGTTAACAGGAGGAACACTGAAGCTTTCTTT,CASSLVNRRNTEAFF
TRBJ1-5,.,.,TRBV19,TGTGCCAGTAGCCAACCAACTTCGGACAGCGGCGGGCCCCAGCATTTT,CASSQPTSDSGGPQHF
TRBJ2-1,.,TRBD2,TRBV7-9,TGTGCCAGCAGCTATGATAGCGGGAGGCCTGTGTTCTTC,CASSYDSGRPVFF
TRBJ2-7,few,TRBD1,TRBV5-1,TGCGCCAGCAGCTTGGCCTGGGACAGCTACGAGCAGTACTTC,CASSLAWDSYEQYF
TRBJ1-2,.,.,TRBV20-1,TGCAGTGTCGTTACTAACTATGGCTACACCTTC,CSVVTNYGYTF
TRBJ2-5,.,TRBD2,TRBV6-6,TGTGCCAGCAGTAGAAGCGGGGGGGAAGAGACCCAGTACTTC,CASSRSGGEETQYF
TRBJ2-6,.,.,TRBV7-2,TGTGCCAGCAGCTTAGTGGGGCCTGGGGCCAACGTCCTGACTTTC,CASSLVGPGANVLTF
TRBJ2-7,.,TRBD2,TRBV7-9,TGTGCCAGCAGCCCTATTGGACTAGCGGCATACGAGCAGTACTTC,CASSPIGLAAYEQYF
TRBJ2-5,.,.,TRBV7-6,TGTGCCAGCAGCTTAGACAGACAAGAGACCCAGTACTTC,CASSLDRQETQYF
TRBJ2-2,.,.,TRBV29-1,TGCAGCGTTGACCCGAGGGGGGACACCGGGGAGCTGTTTTTT,CSVDPRGDTGELFF
TRBJ1-2,.,.,TRBV18,TGTGCCAGCTCTACCAGTGGGGGAGATGGCTACACCTTC,CASSTSGGDGYTF
TRBJ1-1,.,.,TRBV10-2,TGCGCCAGCAGTGAGTCGCGGCAGGCCACTGAAGCTTTCTTT,CASSESRQATEAFF
TRBJ2-1,.,.,TRBV15,TGTGCCACCAGCCCCCGGACATCCTCCTACAATGAGCAGTTCTTC,CATSPRTSSYNEQFF